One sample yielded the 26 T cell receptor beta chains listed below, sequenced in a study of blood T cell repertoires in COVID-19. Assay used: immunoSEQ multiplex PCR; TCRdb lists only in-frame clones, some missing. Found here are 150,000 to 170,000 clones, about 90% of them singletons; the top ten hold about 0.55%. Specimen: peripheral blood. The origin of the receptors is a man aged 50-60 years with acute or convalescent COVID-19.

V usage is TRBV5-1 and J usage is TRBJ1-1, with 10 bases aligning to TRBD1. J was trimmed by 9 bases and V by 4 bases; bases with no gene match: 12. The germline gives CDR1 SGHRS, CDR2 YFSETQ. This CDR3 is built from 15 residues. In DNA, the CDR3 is TGCGCCAGCAGCACAGACCGGGACAGGGGCTCCAAAGCTTTCTTT. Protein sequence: CASSTDRDRGSKAFF.

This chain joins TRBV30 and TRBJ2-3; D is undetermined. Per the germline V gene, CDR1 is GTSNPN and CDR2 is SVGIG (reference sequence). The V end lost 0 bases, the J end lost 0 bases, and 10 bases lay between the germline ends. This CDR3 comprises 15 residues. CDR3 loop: CAWSVWSTSTDTQYF. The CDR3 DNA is TGTGCCTGGAGTGTTTGGTCTACTAGCACAGATACGCAGTATTTT.

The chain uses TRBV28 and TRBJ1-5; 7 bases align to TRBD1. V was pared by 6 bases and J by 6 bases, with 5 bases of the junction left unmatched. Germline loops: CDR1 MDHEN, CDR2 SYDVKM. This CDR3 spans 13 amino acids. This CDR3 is CASRPTGTQPQHF. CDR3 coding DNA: TGTGCCAGCAGACCGACAGGGACTCAGCCCCAGCATTTT.

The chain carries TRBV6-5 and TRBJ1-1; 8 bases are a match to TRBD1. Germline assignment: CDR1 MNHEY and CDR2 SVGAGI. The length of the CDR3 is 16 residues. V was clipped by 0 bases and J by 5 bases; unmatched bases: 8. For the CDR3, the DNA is TGTGCCAGCAGTTACTCGATAGCCACAGGGGGAACTGAAGCTTTCTTT. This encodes CASSYSIATGGTEAFF.

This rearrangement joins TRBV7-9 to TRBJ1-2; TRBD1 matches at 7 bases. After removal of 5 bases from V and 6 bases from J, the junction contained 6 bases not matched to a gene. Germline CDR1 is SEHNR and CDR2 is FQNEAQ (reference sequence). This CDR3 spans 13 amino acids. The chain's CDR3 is CASSVEGAHGYTF. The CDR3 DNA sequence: TGTGCCAGCAGCGTGGAGGGGGCGCATGGCTACACCTTC.

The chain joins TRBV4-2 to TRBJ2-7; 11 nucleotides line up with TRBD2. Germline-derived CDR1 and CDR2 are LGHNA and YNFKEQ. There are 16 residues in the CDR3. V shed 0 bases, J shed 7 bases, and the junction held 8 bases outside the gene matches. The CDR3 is CASSQDLLAGDREQYF. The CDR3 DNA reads TGTGCCAGCAGCCAAGATCTACTAGCGGGAGATCGAGAGCAGTACTTC.

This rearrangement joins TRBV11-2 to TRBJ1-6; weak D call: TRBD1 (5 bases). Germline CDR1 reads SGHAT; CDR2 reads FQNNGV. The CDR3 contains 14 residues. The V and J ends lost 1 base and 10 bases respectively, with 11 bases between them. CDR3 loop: CASSLGRDRSPLHF. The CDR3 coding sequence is TGTGCCAGCAGCTTAGGCAGGGATCGATCACCCCTCCACTTT.

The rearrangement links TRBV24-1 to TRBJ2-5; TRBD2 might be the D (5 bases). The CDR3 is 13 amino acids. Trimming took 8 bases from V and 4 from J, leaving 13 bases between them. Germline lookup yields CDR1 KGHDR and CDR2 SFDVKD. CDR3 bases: TGTGCCACCAACTACGGTGAGGGAGAGACCCAGTACTTC. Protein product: CATNYGEGETQYF.

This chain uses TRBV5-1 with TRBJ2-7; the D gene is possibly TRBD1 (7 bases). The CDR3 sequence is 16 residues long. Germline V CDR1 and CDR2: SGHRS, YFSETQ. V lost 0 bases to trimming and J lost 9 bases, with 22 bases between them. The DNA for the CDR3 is TGCGCCAGCAGCTTGGCTGCGGGACAGATAGATTTTAGGCAGTACTTC. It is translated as CASSLAAGQIDFRQYF.

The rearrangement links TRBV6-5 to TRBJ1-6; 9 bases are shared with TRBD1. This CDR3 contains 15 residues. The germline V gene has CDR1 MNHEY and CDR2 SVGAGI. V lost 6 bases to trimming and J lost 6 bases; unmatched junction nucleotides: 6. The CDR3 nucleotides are TGTGCCAGCAGATTACAGGGGGCCGGTAATTCACCCCTCCACTTT. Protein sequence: CASRLQGAGNSPLHF.

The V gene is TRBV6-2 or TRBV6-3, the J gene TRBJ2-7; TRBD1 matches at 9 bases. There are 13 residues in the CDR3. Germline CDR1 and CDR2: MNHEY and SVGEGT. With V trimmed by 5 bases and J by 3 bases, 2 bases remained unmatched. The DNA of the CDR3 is TGTGCCAGCAGTAACAGGGGGCTCTACGAGCAGTACGTC. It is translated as CASSNRGLYEQYV.

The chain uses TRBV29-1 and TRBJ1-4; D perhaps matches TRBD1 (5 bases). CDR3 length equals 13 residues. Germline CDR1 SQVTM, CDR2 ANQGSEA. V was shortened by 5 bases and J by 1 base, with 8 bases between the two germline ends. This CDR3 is CSVRTGTNEKLFF. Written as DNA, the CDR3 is TGCAGCGTTAGAACAGGAACTAATGAAAAACTGTTTTTT.

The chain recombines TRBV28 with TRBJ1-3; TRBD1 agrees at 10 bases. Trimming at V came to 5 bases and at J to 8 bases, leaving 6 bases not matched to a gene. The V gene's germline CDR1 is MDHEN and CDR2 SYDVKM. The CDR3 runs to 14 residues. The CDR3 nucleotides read TGTGCCAGCAGTCTACCGGGACAGGGGTACACCATATATTTT. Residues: CASSLPGQGYTIYF.

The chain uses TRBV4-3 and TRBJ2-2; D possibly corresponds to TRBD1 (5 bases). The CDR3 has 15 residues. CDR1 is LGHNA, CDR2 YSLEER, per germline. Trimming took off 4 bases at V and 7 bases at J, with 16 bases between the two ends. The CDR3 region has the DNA TGCGCCAGCAGCCGGCAGGGCCGGTTTGGCGGGGAGCTGTTTTTT. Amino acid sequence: CASSRQGRFGGELFF.

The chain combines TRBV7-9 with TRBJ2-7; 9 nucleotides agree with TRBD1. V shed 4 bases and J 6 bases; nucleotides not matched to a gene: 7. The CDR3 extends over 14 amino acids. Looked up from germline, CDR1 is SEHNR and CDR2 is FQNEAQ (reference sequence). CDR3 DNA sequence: TGTGCCAGCAGCTCCCGGCTGGACAGGGGCGAGCAGTACTTC. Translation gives CASSSRLDRGEQYF.

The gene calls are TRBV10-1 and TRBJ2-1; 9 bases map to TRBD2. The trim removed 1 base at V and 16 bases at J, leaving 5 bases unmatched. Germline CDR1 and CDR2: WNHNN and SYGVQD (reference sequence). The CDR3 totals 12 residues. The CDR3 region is CASSEYTSGLFF. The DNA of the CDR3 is TGCGCCAGCAGTGAGTACACTAGCGGGTTATTCTTC.

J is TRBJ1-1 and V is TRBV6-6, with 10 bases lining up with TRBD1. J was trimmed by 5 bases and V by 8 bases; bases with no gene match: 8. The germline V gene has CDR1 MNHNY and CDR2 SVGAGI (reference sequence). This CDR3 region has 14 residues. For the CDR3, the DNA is TGTGCCAGCGTTCGACAGGGGGCAAGGACTGAAGCTTTCTTT. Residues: CASVRQGARTEAFF.

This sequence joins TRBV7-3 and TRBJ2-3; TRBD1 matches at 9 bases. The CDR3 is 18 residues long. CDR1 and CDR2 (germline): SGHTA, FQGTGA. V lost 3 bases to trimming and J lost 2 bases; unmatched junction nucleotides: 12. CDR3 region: CASSLGTGNFKDTDTQYF. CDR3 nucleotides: TGTGCCAGCAGCTTGGGGACAGGGAATTTTAAGGACACAGATACGCAGTATTTT.

Here the CDR3 DNA reads TGTGCCAGCAGTGAAGAGGGGATCATTATAGATACGCAGTATTTT. It translates to CASSEEGIIIDTQYF. V gene TRBV2 combines with J gene TRBJ2-3; tentatively, D is TRBD1 (5 bases). The germline CDR1 and CDR2 sequences are SNHLY and FYNNEI. CDR3 length: 15 residues. Trimming pared 1 base from V and 5 bases from J, leaving 13 bases between.

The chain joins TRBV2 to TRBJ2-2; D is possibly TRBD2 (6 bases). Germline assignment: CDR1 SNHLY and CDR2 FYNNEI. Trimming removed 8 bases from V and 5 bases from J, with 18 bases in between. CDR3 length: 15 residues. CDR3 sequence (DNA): TGTGCCAGCGGCAGCGGGTTAGGGCGGACCGGGGAGCTGTTTTTT. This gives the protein CASGSGLGRTGELFF.

CDR3 DNA sequence: TGTGCCAGCAGCTTGGATGGGACAGGAGCTAACTATGGCTACACCTTC. Translating gives CASSLDGTGANYGYTF. The chain combines TRBV7-3 with TRBJ1-2; TRBD1 matches 8 bases. Germline V gene sequence: CDR1 SGHTA, CDR2 FQGTGA. This CDR3 contains 16 residues. With V trimmed by 3 bases and J by 0 bases, 6 bases remained unmatched.

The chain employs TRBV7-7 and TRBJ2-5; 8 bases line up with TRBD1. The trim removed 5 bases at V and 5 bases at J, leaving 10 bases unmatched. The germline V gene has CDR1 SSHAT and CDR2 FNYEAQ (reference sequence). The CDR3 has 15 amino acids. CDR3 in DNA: TGTGCCAGCAGCCCCAGACAGGGGATAGGGGAGACCCAGTACTTC. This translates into CASSPRQGIGETQYF.

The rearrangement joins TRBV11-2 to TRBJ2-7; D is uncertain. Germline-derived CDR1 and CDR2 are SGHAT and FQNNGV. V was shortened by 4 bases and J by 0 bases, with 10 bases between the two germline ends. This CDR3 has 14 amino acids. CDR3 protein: CASSSPLNSYEQYF. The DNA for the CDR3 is TGTGCCAGCAGCTCCCCCTTAAACTCCTACGAGCAGTACTTC.

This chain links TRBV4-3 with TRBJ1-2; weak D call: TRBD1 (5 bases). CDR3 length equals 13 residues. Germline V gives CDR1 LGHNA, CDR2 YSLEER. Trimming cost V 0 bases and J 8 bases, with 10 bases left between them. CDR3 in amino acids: CASSQEAGWGYTF. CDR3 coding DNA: TGCGCCAGCAGCCAAGAGGCAGGGTGGGGCTACACCTTC.

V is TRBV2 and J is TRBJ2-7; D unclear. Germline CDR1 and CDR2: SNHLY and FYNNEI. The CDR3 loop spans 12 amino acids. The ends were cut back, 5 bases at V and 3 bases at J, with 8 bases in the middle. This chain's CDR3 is CASSRLGYEQYF. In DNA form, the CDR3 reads TGTGCCAGCAGTCGACTGGGCTACGAGCAGTACTTC.

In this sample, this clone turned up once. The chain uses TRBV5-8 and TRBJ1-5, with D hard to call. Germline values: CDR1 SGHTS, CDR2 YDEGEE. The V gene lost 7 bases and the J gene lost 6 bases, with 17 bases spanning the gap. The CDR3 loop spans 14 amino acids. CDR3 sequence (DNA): TGTGCCAGCGCGGACGCGGGGTTGAGTCAGCCCCAGCATTTT. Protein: CASADAGLSQPQHF.